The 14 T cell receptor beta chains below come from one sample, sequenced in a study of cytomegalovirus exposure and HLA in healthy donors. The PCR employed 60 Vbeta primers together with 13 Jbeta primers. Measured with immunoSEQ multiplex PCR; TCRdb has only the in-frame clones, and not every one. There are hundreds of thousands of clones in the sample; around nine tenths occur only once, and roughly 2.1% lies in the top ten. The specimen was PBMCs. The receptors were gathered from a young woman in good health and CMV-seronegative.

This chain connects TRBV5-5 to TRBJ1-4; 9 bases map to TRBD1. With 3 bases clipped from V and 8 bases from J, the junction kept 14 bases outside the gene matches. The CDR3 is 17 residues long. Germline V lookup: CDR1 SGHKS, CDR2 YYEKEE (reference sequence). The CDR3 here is CASSSVPGQGQGEKLFF. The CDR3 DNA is TGTGCCAGCAGCTCAGTCCCGGGACAGGGCCAGGGGGAAAAACTGTTTTTT. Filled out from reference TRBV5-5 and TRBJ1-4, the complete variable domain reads DAGVTQSPTHLIKTRGQQVTLRCSPISGHKSVSWYQQVLGQGPQFIFQYYEKEERGRGNFPDRFSARQFPNYSSELNVNALLLGDSALYLCASSSVPGQGQGEKLFFGSGTQLSVL.

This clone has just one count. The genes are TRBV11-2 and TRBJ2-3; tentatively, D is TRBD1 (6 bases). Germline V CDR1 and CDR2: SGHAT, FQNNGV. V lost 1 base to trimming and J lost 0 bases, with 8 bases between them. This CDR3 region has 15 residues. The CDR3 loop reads CASSLVGGSTDTQYF. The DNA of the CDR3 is TGTGCCAGCAGCTTAGTTGGGGGCAGCACAGATACGCAGTATTTT.

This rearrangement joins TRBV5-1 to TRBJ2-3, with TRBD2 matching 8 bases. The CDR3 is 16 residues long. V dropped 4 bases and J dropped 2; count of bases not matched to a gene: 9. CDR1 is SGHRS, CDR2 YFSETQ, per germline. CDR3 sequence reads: CASSVKRGLTTDTQYF. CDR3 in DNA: TGCGCCAGCAGCGTTAAGCGGGGGCTAACCACAGATACGCAGTATTTT. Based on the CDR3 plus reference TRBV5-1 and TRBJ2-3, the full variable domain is KAGVTQTPRYLIKTRGQQVTLSCSPISGHRSVSWYQQTPGQGLQFLFEYFSETQRNKGNFPGRFSGRQFSNSRSEMNVSTLELGDSALYLCASSVKRGLTTDTQYFGPGTRLTVL.

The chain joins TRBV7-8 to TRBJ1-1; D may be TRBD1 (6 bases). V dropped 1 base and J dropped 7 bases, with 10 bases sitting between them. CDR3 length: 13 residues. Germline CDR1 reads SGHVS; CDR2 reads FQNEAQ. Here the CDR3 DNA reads TGTGCCAGCAGCTTAGTATTACAGGGTGAAGCTTTCTTT. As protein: CASSLVLQGEAFF.

The CDR3 sequence: CASSLLSGHPSPYGYTF. CDR3 in DNA: TGTGCCAGCAGCCTACTATCAGGACATCCGTCCCCCTATGGCTACACCTTC. The V gene is TRBV21-1, the J gene TRBJ1-2; TRBD1 was called by the table and not checked on the DNA. TRBV21-1 is a listed pseudogene. This CDR3 region has 17 residues.

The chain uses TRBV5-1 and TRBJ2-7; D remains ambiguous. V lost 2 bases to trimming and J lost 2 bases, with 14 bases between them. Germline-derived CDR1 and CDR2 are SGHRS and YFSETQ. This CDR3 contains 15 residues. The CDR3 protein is CASSLSQAAPYEQYF. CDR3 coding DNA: TGCGCCAGCAGCTTAAGTCAGGCTGCCCCCTACGAGCAGTACTTC. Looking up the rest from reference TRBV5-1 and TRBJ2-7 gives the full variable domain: KAGVTQTPRYLIKTRGQQVTLSCSPISGHRSVSWYQQTPGQGLQFLFEYFSETQRNKGNFPGRFSGRQFSNSRSEMNVSTLELGDSALYLCASSLSQAAPYEQYFGPGTRLTVT.

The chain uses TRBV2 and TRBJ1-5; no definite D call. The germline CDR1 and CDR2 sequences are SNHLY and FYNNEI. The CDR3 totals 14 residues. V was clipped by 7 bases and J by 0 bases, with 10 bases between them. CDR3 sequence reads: CASNERYSNQPQHF. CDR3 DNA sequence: TGTGCCAGCAACGAGAGATATAGCAATCAGCCCCAGCATTTT.

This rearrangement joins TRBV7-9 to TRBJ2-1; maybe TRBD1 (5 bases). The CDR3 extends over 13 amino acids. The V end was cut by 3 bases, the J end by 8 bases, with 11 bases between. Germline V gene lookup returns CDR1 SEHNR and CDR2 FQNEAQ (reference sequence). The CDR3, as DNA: TGTGCCAGCAGCTTGGTCAGGGATCATGAGCAGTTCTTC. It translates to CASSLVRDHEQFF.

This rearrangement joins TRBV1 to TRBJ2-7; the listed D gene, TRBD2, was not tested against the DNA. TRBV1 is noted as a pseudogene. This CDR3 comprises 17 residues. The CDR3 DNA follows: TGCACCAGCAGCCTTGAACTAGCGGGGGGCTGGACCTACGAGCAGTACTTC. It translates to CTSSLELAGGWTYEQYF.

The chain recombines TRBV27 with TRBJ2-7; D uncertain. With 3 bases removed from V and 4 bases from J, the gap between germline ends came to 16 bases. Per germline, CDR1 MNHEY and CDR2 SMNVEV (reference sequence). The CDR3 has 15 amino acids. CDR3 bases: TGTGCCAGCAGTTTGAGGTCCCTCACTTTGTACGAGCAGTACTTC. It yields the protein CASSLRSLTLYEQYF.

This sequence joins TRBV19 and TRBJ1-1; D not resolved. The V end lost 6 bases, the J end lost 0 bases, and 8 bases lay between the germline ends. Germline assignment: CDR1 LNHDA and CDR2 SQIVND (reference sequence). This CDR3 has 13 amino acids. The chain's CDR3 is CASRTTVNTEAFF. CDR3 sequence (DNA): TGTGCCAGTAGGACTACAGTGAACACTGAAGCTTTCTTT.

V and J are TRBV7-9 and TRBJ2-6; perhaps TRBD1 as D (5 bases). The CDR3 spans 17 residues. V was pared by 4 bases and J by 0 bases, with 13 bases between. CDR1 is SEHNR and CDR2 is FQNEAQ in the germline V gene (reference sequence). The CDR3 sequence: CASSSTGTFSGANVLTF. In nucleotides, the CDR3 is TGTGCCAGCAGCTCCACAGGCACCTTCTCTGGGGCCAACGTCCTGACTTTC.

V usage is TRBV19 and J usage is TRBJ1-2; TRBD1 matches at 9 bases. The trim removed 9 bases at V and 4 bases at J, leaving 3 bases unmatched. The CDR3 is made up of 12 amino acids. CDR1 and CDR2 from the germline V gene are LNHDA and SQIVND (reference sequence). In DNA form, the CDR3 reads TGTGCCAGCCAGGACAGGGGCTATGGCTACACCTTC. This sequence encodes CASQDRGYGYTF.

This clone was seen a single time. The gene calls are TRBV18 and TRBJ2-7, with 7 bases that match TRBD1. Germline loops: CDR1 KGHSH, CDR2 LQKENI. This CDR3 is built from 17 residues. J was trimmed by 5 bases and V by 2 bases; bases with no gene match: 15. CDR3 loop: CASSPVSRTGLNHEQYF. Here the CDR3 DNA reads TGTGCCAGCTCACCAGTCAGCCGGACAGGCCTTAACCACGAGCAGTACTTC.